This T cell receptor (beta chain) was captured in a study of blood T cell repertoires in COVID-19. This CDR3 comprises 13 residues. Germline lookup yields CDR1 MGHRA and CDR2 YSYEKL. V lost 5 bases to trimming and J lost 5 bases, with 12 bases between them. Sequenced by immunoSEQ multiplex PCR; TCRdb stores in-frame clones only, minus some. The sample has over 250,000 clones; 87% are singletons. Participants' reported clinical history set cohort assignment. Recovered status in Cohort 3 required two negative PCRs, clearance, or symptom resolution. The chain joins TRBV4-1 to TRBJ1-1; D gene ambiguous. The material sequenced was PBMCs or T cells enriched from blood (not recorded which). This clonotype originated in a woman in her twenties or thirties who had recovered from COVID-19. CDR3 sequence (DNA): TGCGCCAGCAGCTCAGGAGGGCGTACTGAAGCTTTCTTT. Translated: CASSSGGRTEAFF.